This T cell receptor beta chain is from a study of Ad26.COV2.S vaccination and SARS-CoV-2 variants. Treatment reported: 15 to 20 received Ad26.COV2.S at low or high dose, single or two shots; 5 received placebo; per-sample allocation not given. Samples came from day 63 after the first vaccine or placebo injection. V was shortened by 4 bases and J by 7 bases, with 12 bases between the two germline ends. The CDR3 length is 14 residues. Germline CDR1 SGHDT, CDR2 YYEEEE. The data were produced by immunoSEQ multiplex PCR, yet TCRdb's version contains in-frame clones alone and is incomplete. The sample contains a few hundred thousand clones, over 75% of which appear only once.

The TCR comes from a person between 18 and 60 years old who received the Ad26.COV2.S COVID-19 vaccine or a placebo. The genes are TRBV5-6 and TRBJ1-6; D gene unclear. The material was peripheral blood, obtained in a trial of Ad26.COV2.S vaccine versus placebo. CDR3 bases: TGTGCCAGCAGCCGTACGGGGTCGAATTCACCCCTCCACTTT. This sequence encodes CASSRTGSNSPLHF.